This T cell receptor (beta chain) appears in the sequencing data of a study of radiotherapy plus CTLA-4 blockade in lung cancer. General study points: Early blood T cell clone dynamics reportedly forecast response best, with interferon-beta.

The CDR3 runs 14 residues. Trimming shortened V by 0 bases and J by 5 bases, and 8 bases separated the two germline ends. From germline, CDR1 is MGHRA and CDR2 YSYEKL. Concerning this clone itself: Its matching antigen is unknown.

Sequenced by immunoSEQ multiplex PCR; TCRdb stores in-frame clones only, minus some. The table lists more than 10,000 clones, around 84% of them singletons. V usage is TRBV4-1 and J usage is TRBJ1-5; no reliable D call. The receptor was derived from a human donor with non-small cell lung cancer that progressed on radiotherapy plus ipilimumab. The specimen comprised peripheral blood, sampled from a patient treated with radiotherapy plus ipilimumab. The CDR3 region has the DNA TGCGCCAGCAGCCAAGAAGTCTCCTATCAGCCCCAGCATTTT. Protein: CASSQEVSYQPQHF.